The clone carrying this TCR beta chain has just a few counts. The entry originates in a study of shared clonotypes between healthy human individuals. None of the donors, who were healthy HIV-negative adults, had recently had acute infections or vaccinations. V lost 8 bases, J lost 6 bases, and 11 bases stayed unmatched. Germline CDR1 is MNHNS and CDR2 is SASEGT. This CDR3 contains 15 residues. Clones were read by immunoSEQ multiplex PCR, and TCRdb kept only the in-frame ones, dropping some. The sample contains about 640,000 clones, 72% of which appear only once. This chain links TRBV6-1 with TRBJ2-1; 9 bases align to TRBD2. The specimen was memory CD4+ T cells sorted from blood. Subset in this sample: CD45RA-negative fraction. The TCR originated in a woman between 25 and 40 years old in good health. This CDR3 is CASPSLAGASNEQFF. CDR3 coding DNA: TGTGCCAGCCCCTCCTTAGCGGGAGCATCCAATGAGCAGTTCTTC.